The 16 T cell receptor beta chains listed next were all sequenced from one sample in a study of control samples from healthy donors and cancer patients. TCRdb keeps only in-frame clones here, not all; method: immunoSEQ multiplex PCR. The table records some 89,000 clones, 70% to 90% of them present only once. The specimen sequenced was blood. The receptors were gathered from a woman in her 40s in good health.

The chain links TRBV7-9 to TRBJ2-7; no clear D. The CDR3 has 13 amino acids. The germline V gene has CDR1 SEHNR and CDR2 FQNEAQ (reference sequence). V was shortened by 0 bases and J by 4 bases, with 7 bases between the two germline ends. The CDR3 region has the DNA TGTGCCAGCAGCTTAGCTAACCGGTACGAGCAGTACTTC. Its translation: CASSLANRYEQYF.

The genes are TRBV7-9 and TRBJ2-2; 7 nucleotides agree with TRBD1. Germline CDR1 is SEHNR and CDR2 is FQNEAQ (reference sequence). The V and J ends lost 2 bases and 4 bases, in that order; junction bases with no gene match: 7. The CDR3 length is 16 residues. The CDR3 DNA reads as TGTGCCAGCAGCTTACCCGGGACAGTGGGCACCGGGGAGCTGTTTTTT. Its protein product is CASSLPGTVGTGELFF.

The chain recombines TRBV5-1 with TRBJ2-4; a possible D gene is TRBD2 (5 bases). V lost 4 bases, J lost 0 bases, and 14 bases lay in between. The CDR3 covers 16 residues. Germline V gene sequence: CDR1 SGHRS, CDR2 YFSETQ. CDR3 loop: CASSPMRVLAKNIQYF. DNA for the CDR3: TGCGCCAGCAGCCCAATGAGGGTACTAGCCAAAAACATTCAGTACTTC.

This chain connects TRBV5-1 to TRBJ2-1, with 10 bases identical to TRBD1. The V and J ends lost 3 bases and 6 bases, in that order; junction bases with no gene match: 3. Per germline, CDR1 SGHRS and CDR2 YFSETQ. This CDR3 is 14 amino acids long. CDR3 region: CASSWGQGINEQFF. The CDR3 region has the DNA TGCGCCAGCAGCTGGGGACAGGGGATCAATGAGCAGTTCTTC.

The chain couples TRBV5-1 to TRBJ1-1; D is unresolved. The CDR3 is 14 amino acids. V lost 0 bases to trimming and J lost 5 bases, with 11 bases between them. Germline CDR1 SGHRS, CDR2 YFSETQ. Here the CDR3 reads CASSLAMGWTEAFF. For the CDR3, the DNA is TGCGCCAGCAGCTTGGCCATGGGTTGGACTGAAGCTTTCTTT.

The genes are TRBV5-6 and TRBJ1-5, with unresolved D. CDR3 length equals 14 residues. Per the germline V gene, CDR1 is SGHDT and CDR2 is YYEEEE. Trimming took 0 bases from V and 2 from J, leaving 6 bases between them. The DNA of the CDR3 is TGTGCCAGCAGCTTGGGGGCGGGCAATCAGCCCCAGCATTTT. Amino acids: CASSLGAGNQPQHF.

V usage is TRBV5-4 and J usage is TRBJ2-5, with 12 bases fitting TRBD2. The CDR3 length is 14 residues. Germline CDR1 and CDR2: SGHNT and YYREEE (reference sequence). The ends lost 5 bases at V and 5 bases at J; junction bases unmatched: 4. The CDR3 spells CASSTTSGGETQYF. In DNA, the CDR3 is TGTGCCAGCAGTACGACTAGCGGGGGTGAGACCCAGTACTTC.

The chain has TRBV28 and TRBJ1-2; D uncertain. V was shortened by 6 bases and J by 4 bases, with 6 bases between the two germline ends. Germline V CDR1 and CDR2: MDHEN, SYDVKM. This CDR3 region has 11 residues. CDR3 in amino acids: CASSLAYGYTF. CDR3 in DNA: TGTGCCAGCAGCCTCGCCTATGGCTACACCTTC.

The V and J genes are TRBV6-5 and TRBJ2-7; 7 bases align to TRBD1. This CDR3 has 15 residues. Germline CDR1 and CDR2: MNHEY and SVGAGI. With 6 bases clipped from V and 3 bases from J, the junction kept 11 bases outside the gene matches. CDR3 sequence reads: CASSVEIGGYYEQYF. The CDR3 nucleotides are TGTGCCAGCAGCGTGGAGATAGGGGGCTACTACGAGCAGTACTTC.

The gene calls are TRBV5-1 and TRBJ2-2, with unresolved D. CDR3 length: 12 amino acids. Germline V gene sequence: CDR1 SGHRS, CDR2 YFSETQ. V lost 6 bases and J 2 bases, leaving 5 bases between the germline ends. For the CDR3, the DNA is TGCGCCAGCAAAGTCAACACCGGGGAGCTGTTTTTT. The encoded protein is CASKVNTGELFF.

This clone has a single count. The chain is built from TRBV4-1 and TRBJ2-3, with 15 bases fitting TRBD2. The CDR3 loop spans 16 amino acids. CDR1 MGHRA and CDR2 YSYEKL come from the germline V gene. V shed 3 bases, J shed 7 bases, and the junction held 5 bases outside the gene matches. CDR3 loop: CASSQGLAGGQNTQYF. In DNA, the CDR3 is TGCGCCAGCAGCCAGGGACTAGCGGGGGGTCAGAATACGCAGTATTTT.

The chain links TRBV12-5 to TRBJ1-2, with TRBD1 matching 8 bases. Per germline, CDR1 LGHNT and CDR2 FRNRAP. Trimming removed 4 bases from V and 6 bases from J; junction bases left unmatched: 7. This CDR3 spans 14 amino acids. In DNA, the CDR3 is TGTGCTAGTGGTTCGGAACGGACAGGGCATGGCTACACCTTC. It yields the protein CASGSERTGHGYTF.

The chain is built from TRBV19 and TRBJ1-5; 7 bases are shared with TRBD1. V shed 6 bases, J shed 2 bases, and the junction held 4 bases outside the gene matches. Per the germline V gene, CDR1 is LNHDA and CDR2 is SQIVND (reference sequence). CDR3 length: 14 residues. In nucleotides, the CDR3 is TGTGCCAGTAGGCCCACAGGGGGCAATCAGCCCCAGCATTTT. As protein: CASRPTGGNQPQHF.

The CDR3 DNA reads TGTGCCAGCAGCTTCCTCCGGGACCCAATCTACGAGCAGTACTTC. This gives the protein CASSFLRDPIYEQYF. The gene calls are TRBV7-2 and TRBJ2-7; D could derive from TRBD1 or TRBD2 (5 bases each). Trimming took off 3 bases at V and 3 bases at J, with 15 bases between the two ends. The CDR3 extends over 15 amino acids. CDR1 SGHTA and CDR2 FQGNSA come from the germline V gene.

The chain links TRBV27 to TRBJ1-6; 7 bases are shared with TRBD1. The length of the CDR3 is 15 residues. In germline, CDR1 is MNHEY, CDR2 SMNVEV (reference sequence). After removal of 2 bases from V and 6 bases from J, the junction contained 4 bases not matched to a gene. The CDR3 region has the DNA TGTGCCAGCAGTTTAATGGGACAGACTAATTCACCCCTCCACTTT. Its translation is CASSLMGQTNSPLHF.

The rearrangement uses TRBV18 and TRBJ1-3; weak D call: TRBD1 (5 bases). CDR3 size: 17 residues. Germline CDR1 reads KGHSH; CDR2 reads LQKENI. V lost 3 bases and J lost 0, with 15 bases in between. The CDR3 nucleotides read TGTGCCAGCTCACCTGGGGTAGGGGAGACCTCTGGAAACACCATATATTTT. It specifies CASSPGVGETSGNTIYF.